A single TCR beta chain is shown here with its context. The read ends 3 residues shy of where the CDR3 ends; the end is completed using the germline J gene. CDR1 and CDR2 from the germline V gene are LNHDA and SQIVND (reference sequence). Trimming pared 8 bases from V and 4 bases from J, leaving 17 bases between. CDR3 length equals 14 residues. The data stem from a study of T cell clonality in common variable immunodeficiency. Control and CVID samples contributed equal amounts of genomic DNA. Method: immunoSEQ multiplex PCR; TCRdb's copy keeps in-frame clones and lacks some. Sampling found tens of thousands of clones, none seen once.

Sequencing input: peripheral blood mononuclear cells. The TCR sequence derives from a person aged 18 to 69 in good health. The J gene is TRBJ1-1, the V gene TRBV19, with D maybe TRBD1 (6 bases). CDR3 protein: CASYRVFGSTEAFF. CDR3 DNA (partial): TGTGCCAGTTACAGGGTTTTCGGGAGCACTGAA. Drawing the rest from reference TRBV19 and TRBJ1-1, the complete variable domain is DGGITQSPKYLFRKEGQNVTLSCEQNLNHDAMYWYRQDPGQGLRLIYYSQIVNDFQKGDIAEGYSVSREKKESFPLTVTSAQKNPTAFYLCASYRVFGSTEAFFGQGTRLTVV.